Listed below are T cell receptor beta chains from one sample, sequenced in a study of blood T cell repertoires in COVID-19. Generated by immunoSEQ multiplex PCR, the TCRdb table keeps only in-frame clones and is missing some. The repertoire has more than 40,000 clones, about 86% of them found once; the top ten carry around 3%. The sequenced sample was peripheral blood. Every receptor here comes from a woman of 80 years or more with acute or convalescent COVID-19. The conserved cysteine and the conserved F or W are not part of the CDR3 here.

J gene: TRBJ1-5; V gene: TRBV7-9; CDR3 protein: AKIGQGKQPQH
J gene: TRBJ2-1; V gene: TRBV7-2; CDR3 protein: ASSLRTSGAGGEQF
J gene: TRBJ2-1; V gene: TRBV19; CDR3 protein: ASNQLAGLNEQF
J gene: TRBJ1-4; V gene: TRBV13; CDR3 protein: ASSLGLGGLPGEKLF
J gene: TRBJ1-2; V gene: TRBV19; CDR3 protein: ASSIGEAYGYT
J gene: TRBJ2-1; V gene: TRBV6-5; CDR3 protein: ASRSQGTNEQF
J gene: TRBJ2-3; V gene: TRBV27; CDR3 protein: ASSLQETDTQY
J gene: TRBJ1-1; V gene: TRBV3-1/TRBV3-2; CDR3 protein: ASSQETLNTEAF
J gene: TRBJ1-2; V gene: TRBV6-2/TRBV6-3; CDR3 protein: ASSSPTGSYGYT
J gene: TRBJ2-5; V gene: TRBV2; CDR3 protein: ASSPLAGPLGAQY
J gene: TRBJ1-2; V gene: TRBV2; CDR3 protein: ASRPGGASGYT
J gene: TRBJ2-2; V gene: TRBV3-1/TRBV3-2; CDR3 protein: ASSQERGIRELF